This T cell receptor (beta chain) was found in a study of Graves' ophthalmopathy and Graves' hyperthyroidism. Whole-study context: The authors collected peripheral blood at initial diagnosis, before any treatment.

For repertoire sequencing, the TCR beta CDR3 regions were amplified from RNA transcripts. An opening RT-PCR round employed HTBI primers and preceded a second-round multiplex PCR. One entry per CDR3 protein, called by TCRdb with MiXCR from the multiplex PCR reads. The repertoire has about 380,000 distinct CDR3 sequences, approximately 15% of them found once; the top ten carry about 7.3%. This clonotype was detected ten times or more. Newly diagnosed hyperthyroidism donors, aged 18 to 65, duration under 2 months. This CDR3 contains 12 residues. CDR1 and CDR2 from the germline V gene are DFQATT and SNEGSKA (reference sequence). V lost 3 bases and J 6 bases, leaving 12 bases between the germline ends.

Specimen: peripheral blood. The rearrangement links TRBV20-1 to TRBJ2-7; D possibly corresponds to TRBD1 (6 bases). The clonotype originates from a woman younger than 35 with stable Graves' hyperthyroidism. The CDR3 nucleotides are TGCAGTGCTAGCACAGGGTTTACCGAGCAGTACTTC. Its translation is CSASTGFTEQYF.